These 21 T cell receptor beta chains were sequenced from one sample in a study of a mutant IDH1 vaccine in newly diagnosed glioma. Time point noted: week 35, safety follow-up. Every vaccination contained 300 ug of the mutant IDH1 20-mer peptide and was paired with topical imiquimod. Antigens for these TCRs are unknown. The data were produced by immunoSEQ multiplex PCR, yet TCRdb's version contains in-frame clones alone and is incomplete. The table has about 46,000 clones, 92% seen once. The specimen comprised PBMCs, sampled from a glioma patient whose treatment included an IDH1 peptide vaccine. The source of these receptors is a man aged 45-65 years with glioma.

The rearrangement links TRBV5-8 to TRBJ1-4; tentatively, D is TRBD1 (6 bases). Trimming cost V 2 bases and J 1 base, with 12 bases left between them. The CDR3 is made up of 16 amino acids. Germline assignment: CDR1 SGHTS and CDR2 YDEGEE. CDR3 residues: CASSLPGAGTNEKLFF. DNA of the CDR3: TGTGCCAGCAGCTTACCAGGGGCTGGAACTAATGAAAAACTGTTTTTT.

CDR3 bases: TGTGCCAGCAGCTTAGAAGTGACAGCTGAAGCTTTCTTT. Residues: CASSLEVTAEAFF. This chain joins TRBV7-9 and TRBJ1-1; the D gene is possibly TRBD1 (5 bases). The V end was cut by 1 base, the J end by 6 bases, with 9 bases between. CDR3 size: 13 residues. Germline V gene lookup returns CDR1 SEHNR and CDR2 FQNEAQ (reference sequence).

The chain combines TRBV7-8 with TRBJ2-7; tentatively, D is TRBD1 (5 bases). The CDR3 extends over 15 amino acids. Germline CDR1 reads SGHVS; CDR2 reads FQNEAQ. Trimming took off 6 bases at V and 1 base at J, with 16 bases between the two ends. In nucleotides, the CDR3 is TGTGCCAGCAGAATTACCTTAGACAGTTCCTACGAGCAGTACTTC. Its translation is CASRITLDSSYEQYF.

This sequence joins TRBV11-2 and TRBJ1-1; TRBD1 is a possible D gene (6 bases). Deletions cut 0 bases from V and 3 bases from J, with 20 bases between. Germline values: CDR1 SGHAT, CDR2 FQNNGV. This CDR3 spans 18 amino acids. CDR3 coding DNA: TGTGCCAGCAGCTTAGATCCCCTCCAGGGGCGGCACGACACTGAAGCTTTCTTT. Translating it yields CASSLDPLQGRHDTEAFF.

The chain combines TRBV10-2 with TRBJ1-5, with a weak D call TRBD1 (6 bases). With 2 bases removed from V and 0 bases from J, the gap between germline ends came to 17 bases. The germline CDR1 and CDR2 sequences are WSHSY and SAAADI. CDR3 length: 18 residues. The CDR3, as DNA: TGCGCCAGCAGTGAGAAAGAGACAGGCGCCTATAGCAATCAGCCCCAGCATTTT. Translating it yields CASSEKETGAYSNQPQHF.

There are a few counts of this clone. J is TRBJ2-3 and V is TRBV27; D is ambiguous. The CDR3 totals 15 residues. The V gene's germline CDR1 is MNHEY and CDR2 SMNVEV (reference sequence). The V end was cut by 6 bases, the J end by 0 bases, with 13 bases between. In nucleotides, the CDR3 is TGTGCCAGCAGGCGGCGTGAAACTAGCACAGATACGCAGTATTTT. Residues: CASRRRETSTDTQYF.

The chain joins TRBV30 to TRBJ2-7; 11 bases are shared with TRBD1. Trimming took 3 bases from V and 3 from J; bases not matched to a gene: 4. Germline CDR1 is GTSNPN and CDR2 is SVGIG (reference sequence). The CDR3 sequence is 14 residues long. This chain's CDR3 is CAWRPGQGDYEQYF. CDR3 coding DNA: TGTGCCTGGAGACCGGGACAGGGGGACTACGAGCAGTACTTC. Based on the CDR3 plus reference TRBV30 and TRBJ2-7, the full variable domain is SQTIHQWPATLVQPVGSPLSLECTVEGTSNPNLYWYRQAAGRGLQLLFYSVGIGQISSEVPQNLSASRPQDRQFILSSKKLLLSDSGFYLCAWRPGQGDYEQYFGPGTRLTVT.

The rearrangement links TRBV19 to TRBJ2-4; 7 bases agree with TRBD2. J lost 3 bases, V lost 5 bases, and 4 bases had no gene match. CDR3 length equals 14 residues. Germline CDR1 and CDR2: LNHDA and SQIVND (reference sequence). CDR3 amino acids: CASSWGGDKNIQYF. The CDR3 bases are TGTGCCAGTAGTTGGGGGGGGGACAAAAACATTCAGTACTTC.

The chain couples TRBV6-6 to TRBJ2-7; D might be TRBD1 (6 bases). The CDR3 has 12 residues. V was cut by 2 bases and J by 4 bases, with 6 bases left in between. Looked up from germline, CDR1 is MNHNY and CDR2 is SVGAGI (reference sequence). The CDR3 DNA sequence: TGTGCCAGCAGTTACGACAGGTACGAGCAGTACTTC. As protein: CASSYDRYEQYF.

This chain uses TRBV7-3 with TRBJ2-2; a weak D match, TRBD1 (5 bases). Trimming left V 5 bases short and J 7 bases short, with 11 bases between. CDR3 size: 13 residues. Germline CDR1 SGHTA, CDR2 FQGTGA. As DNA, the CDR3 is TGTGCCAGCAGCCCAACAGGACGCGGGGAGCTGTTTTTT. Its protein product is CASSPTGRGELFF.

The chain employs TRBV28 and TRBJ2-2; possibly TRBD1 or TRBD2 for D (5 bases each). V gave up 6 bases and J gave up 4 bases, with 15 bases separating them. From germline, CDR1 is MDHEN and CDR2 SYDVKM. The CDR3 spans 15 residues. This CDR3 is CASRGDRRGTGELFF. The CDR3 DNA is TGTGCCAGCAGGGGAGACAGACGGGGCACCGGGGAGCTGTTTTTT.

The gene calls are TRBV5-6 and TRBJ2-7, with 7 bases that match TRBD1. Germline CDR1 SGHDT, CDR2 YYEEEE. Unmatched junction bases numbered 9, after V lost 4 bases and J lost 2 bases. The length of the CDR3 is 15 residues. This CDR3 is CASSEGAGGAYEQYF. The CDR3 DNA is TGTGCCAGCAGCGAAGGGGCAGGGGGTGCCTACGAGCAGTACTTC. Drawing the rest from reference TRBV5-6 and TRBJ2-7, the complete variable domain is DAGVTQSPTHLIKTRGQQVTLRCSPKSGHDTVSWYQQALGQGPQFIFQYYEEEERQRGNFPDRFSGHQFPNYSSELNVNALLLGDSALYLCASSEGAGGAYEQYFGPGTRLTVT.

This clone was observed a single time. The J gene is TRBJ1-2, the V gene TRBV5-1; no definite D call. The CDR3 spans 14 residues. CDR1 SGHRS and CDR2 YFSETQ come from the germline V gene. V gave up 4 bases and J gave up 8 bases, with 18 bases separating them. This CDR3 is CASSLEREHRGYTF. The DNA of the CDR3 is TGCGCCAGCAGCCTCGAACGGGAACATCGGGGCTACACCTTC.

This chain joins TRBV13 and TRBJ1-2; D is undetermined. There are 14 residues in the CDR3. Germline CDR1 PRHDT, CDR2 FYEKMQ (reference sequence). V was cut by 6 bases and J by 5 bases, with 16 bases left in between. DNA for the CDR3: TGTGCCAGCAGTCCGGGGAGGTTAGGGTATGGCTACACCTTC. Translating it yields CASSPGRLGYGYTF.

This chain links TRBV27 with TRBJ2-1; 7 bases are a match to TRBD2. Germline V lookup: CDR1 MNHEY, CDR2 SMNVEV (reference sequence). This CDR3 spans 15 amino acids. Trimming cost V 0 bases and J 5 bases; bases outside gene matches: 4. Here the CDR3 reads CASSLSASGHNEQFF. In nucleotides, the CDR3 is TGTGCCAGCAGTTTATCAGCTAGCGGACACAATGAGCAGTTCTTC.

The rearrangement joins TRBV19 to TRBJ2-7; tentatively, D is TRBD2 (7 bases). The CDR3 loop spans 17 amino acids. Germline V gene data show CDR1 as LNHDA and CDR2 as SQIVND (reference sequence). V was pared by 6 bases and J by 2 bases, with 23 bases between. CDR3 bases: TGTGCCAGTAGCGGAGCCTCTCGGGGGGCCCTCCCCTACGAGCAGTACTTC. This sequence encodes CASSGASRGALPYEQYF.

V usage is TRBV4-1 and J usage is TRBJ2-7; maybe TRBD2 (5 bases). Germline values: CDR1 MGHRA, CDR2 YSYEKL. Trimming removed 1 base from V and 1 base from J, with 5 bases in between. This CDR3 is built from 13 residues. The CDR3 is CASSQAGSYEQYF. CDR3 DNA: TGCGCCAGCAGCCAAGCGGGGTCCTACGAGCAGTACTTC.

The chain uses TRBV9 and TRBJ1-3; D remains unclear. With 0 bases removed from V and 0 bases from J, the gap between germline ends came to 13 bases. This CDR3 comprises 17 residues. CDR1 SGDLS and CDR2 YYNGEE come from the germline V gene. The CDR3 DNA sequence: TGTGCCAGCAGCGTAGGTCCCCCTCAAGCCTCTGGAAACACCATATATTTT. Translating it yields CASSVGPPQASGNTIYF.

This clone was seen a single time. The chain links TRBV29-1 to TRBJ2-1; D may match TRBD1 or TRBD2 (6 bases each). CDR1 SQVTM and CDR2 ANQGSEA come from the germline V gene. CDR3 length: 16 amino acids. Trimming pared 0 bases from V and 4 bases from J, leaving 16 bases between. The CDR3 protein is CSVEDRRRGVYNEQFF. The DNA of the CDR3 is TGCAGCGTTGAAGATCGGAGGAGGGGGGTATACAATGAGCAGTTCTTC.

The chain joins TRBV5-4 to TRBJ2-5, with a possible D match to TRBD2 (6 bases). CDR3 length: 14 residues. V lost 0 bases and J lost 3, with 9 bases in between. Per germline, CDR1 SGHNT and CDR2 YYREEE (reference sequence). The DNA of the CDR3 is TGTGCCAGCAGCTTGGGCCCGGGGGAAGAGACCCAGTACTTC. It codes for CASSLGPGEETQYF.

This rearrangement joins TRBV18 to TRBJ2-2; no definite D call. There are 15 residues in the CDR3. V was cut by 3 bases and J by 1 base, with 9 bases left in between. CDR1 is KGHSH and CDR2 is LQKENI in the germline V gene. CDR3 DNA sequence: TGTGCCAGCTCACCGAACACACTGAACACCGGGGAGCTGTTTTTT. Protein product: CASSPNTLNTGELFF.